Following are 26 T cell receptor beta chains from one sample sequenced in a study of T-cell reconstitution after alpha-beta-depleted transplantation in children. The TCRbeta library was prepared with unique molecular identifiers. TCRdb re-called the PCR reads with MiXCR, one entry per CDR3 protein. The data show about 70,000 distinct CDR3 sequences, about 11% seen once. The sample was PBMCs, taken before TCRalphabeta/CD19-depleted stem cell transplant. Receptors were obtained from a boy younger than 18 with acute myeloid leukemia, due to receive a stem cell transplant.

The table lists this clonotype with a few counts. This chain connects TRBV18 to TRBJ1-5, with TRBD1 matching over 7 bases. CDR1 KGHSH and CDR2 LQKENI come from the germline V gene. V lost 6 bases to trimming and J lost 8 bases; unmatched junction nucleotides: 7. The CDR3 is 13 residues long. The CDR3 sequence: CASSPDRVEPQHF. CDR3 in DNA: TGTGCCAGCTCCCCCGACAGGGTGGAGCCCCAGCATTTT. The full variable domain, with the rest looked up from reference TRBV18 and TRBJ1-5, is NAGVMQNPRHLVRRRGQEARLRCSPMKGHSHVYWYRQLPEEGLKFMVYLQKENIIDESGMPKERFSAEFPKEGPSILRIQQVVRGDSAAYFCASSPDRVEPQHFGDGTRLSIL.

In its sample, this clonotype was seen many times. The CDR3 is CASSSPSGIGISPLHF. DNA of the CDR3: TGTGCCAGCAGTTCCCCCTCCGGGATTGGAATTTCACCCCTCCACTTT. The J gene is TRBJ1-6, the V gene TRBV6-5; D unresolved. Deletions cut 4 bases from V and 9 bases from J, with 19 bases between. CDR1 is MNHEY, CDR2 SVGAGI, per germline. This CDR3 has 16 residues.

This clonotype has at least ten counts. The rearrangement joins TRBV30 to TRBJ2-7; possible D gene TRBD2, 5 bases. Germline values: CDR1 GTSNPN, CDR2 SVGIG (reference sequence). This CDR3 is built from 14 residues. V was trimmed by 0 bases and J by 0 bases, leaving 9 bases between them. Here the CDR3 reads CAWSVLENSYEQYF. Here the CDR3 DNA reads TGTGCCTGGAGTGTACTAGAGAACTCCTACGAGCAGTACTTC.

This clonotype was observed many times. The chain couples TRBV5-6 to TRBJ1-2; possibly TRBD1 for D (6 bases). Germline V gives CDR1 SGHDT, CDR2 YYEEEE. This CDR3 region has 15 residues. Trimming stripped 1 base from V and 5 bases from J, with 15 bases between. The CDR3 region is CASSLRGGGPYGYTF. The DNA of the CDR3 is TGTGCCAGCAGCTTGAGGGGCGGGGGCCCGTATGGCTACACCTTC.

This clonotype was counted at least ten times. This sequence joins TRBV5-6 and TRBJ2-2; 12 bases map to TRBD2. Unmatched junction bases numbered 3, after V lost 2 bases and J lost 1 base. The CDR3 has 17 amino acids. Germline CDR1 SGHDT, CDR2 YYEEEE. The CDR3 region has the DNA TGTGCCAGCAGCTTCAGGACTAGCGGGGAGAACACCGGGGAGCTGTTTTTT. Amino acid sequence: CASSFRTSGENTGELFF.

This clonotype showed up many times. The chain has TRBV20-1 and TRBJ2-5; TRBD1 is a possible D gene (5 bases). Germline V CDR1 and CDR2: DFQATT, SNEGSKA (reference sequence). Between the trimmed V and J ends, which lost 1 base and 0 bases, there was a span of 12 bases. The CDR3 length is 15 residues. CDR3 DNA: TGCAGTGCTAGAGCCCCCTACAGGCACCAAGAGACCCAGTACTTC. Amino acid sequence: CSARAPYRHQETQYF.

This clonotype was seen ten or more times. V is TRBV4-2 and J is TRBJ2-2, with 12 bases lining up with TRBD1. The CDR3 extends over 19 amino acids. The trim removed 0 bases at V and 2 bases at J, leaving 7 bases unmatched. The germline CDR1 and CDR2 sequences are LGHNA and YNFKEQ. The CDR3 reads CASSQEGQGAGSNTGELFF. CDR3 sequence (DNA): TGTGCCAGCAGCCAAGAGGGACAGGGGGCAGGGTCAAACACCGGGGAGCTGTTTTTT.

This clonotype was picked up many times. The CDR3 loop reads CASSLKTGGTEAFF. Here the CDR3 DNA reads TGTGCCAGCAGCCTTAAAACAGGGGGGACTGAAGCTTTCTTT. This chain joins TRBV3-1 and TRBJ1-1; 8 bases agree with TRBD1. CDR3 size: 14 residues. J lost 5 bases, V lost 4 bases, and 6 bases had no gene match. CDR1 LGHDT and CDR2 YNNKEL come from the germline V gene (reference sequence).

This clonotype was recorded at least ten times. This chain uses TRBV27 with TRBJ2-7; D unresolved. The CDR3 runs to 14 residues. Per the germline V gene, CDR1 is MNHEY and CDR2 is SMNVEV (reference sequence). Deletions cut 4 bases from V and 0 bases from J, with 10 bases between. The CDR3 nucleotides read TGTGCCAGCAGTTCTAAAGCGTTCTCCTACGAGCAGTACTTC. This sequence encodes CASSSKAFSYEQYF.

The table lists this clonotype with a few counts. The chain is built from TRBV18 and TRBJ2-5; D unresolved. Per germline, CDR1 KGHSH and CDR2 LQKENI. Trimming pared 3 bases from V and 3 bases from J, leaving 17 bases between. The CDR3 is 16 residues long. The CDR3 sequence is CASSPVHSTAEETQYF. The CDR3 coding sequence is TGTGCCAGCTCACCTGTGCACTCGACGGCAGAAGAGACCCAGTACTTC.

The table lists this clonotype with many counts. CDR3 sequence: CASSLSGQGYGYTF. The CDR3 DNA reads as TGTGCCAGCAGTTTATCAGGACAGGGCTATGGCTACACCTTC. The rearrangement uses TRBV27 and TRBJ1-2; the match to TRBD1 covers 8 bases. Germline CDR1 MNHEY, CDR2 SMNVEV (reference sequence). The CDR3 totals 14 residues. V lost 0 bases to trimming and J lost 4 bases; unmatched junction nucleotides: 1.

This clonotype was seen at least ten times. The rearrangement joins TRBV7-2 to TRBJ2-7, with 7 nucleotides matching TRBD1. The CDR3 contains 17 residues. Germline values: CDR1 SGHTA, CDR2 FQGNSA. With V trimmed by 5 bases and J by 3 bases, 16 bases remained unmatched. The CDR3 protein is CASSVGATGQVNYEQYF. The CDR3, as DNA: TGTGCCAGCAGCGTAGGGGCCACCGGACAGGTGAACTACGAGCAGTACTTC.

This clonotype was observed at least ten times. This chain links TRBV12-3 or TRBV12-4 with TRBJ2-1; 8 bases match TRBD1. Trimming cost V 6 bases and J 0 bases; bases outside gene matches: 7. The CDR3 sequence is 16 residues long. CDR3 loop: CASSSQGASSYNEQFF. For the CDR3, the DNA is TGTGCCAGCAGCTCCCAGGGGGCCAGCTCCTACAATGAGCAGTTCTTC.

This clonotype showed up just a few times. V usage is TRBV12-2 and J usage is TRBJ2-1; the D call in the table, TRBD2, was not verified against the DNA. TRBV12-2 is a documented pseudogene. The CDR3 length is 15 residues. CDR3 protein: CASRQTSNGRNEQFF. CDR3 in DNA: TGTGCAAGTCGCCAGACTAGCAACGGGCGGAATGAGCAGTTCTTC.

In its sample, this clonotype was seen many times. The V and J genes are TRBV20-1 and TRBJ2-3; maybe TRBD1 (6 bases). This CDR3 region has 15 residues. CDR1 is DFQATT and CDR2 is SNEGSKA in the germline V gene (reference sequence). Trimming took off 5 bases at V and 4 bases at J, with 19 bases between the two ends. The CDR3 coding sequence is TGCAGTGCTGGCGGCAGGGGCGGATGGGCAGATACGCAGTATTTT. It translates to CSAGGRGGWADTQYF.

This clonotype was seen at least ten times. The chain has TRBV5-8 and TRBJ2-7; no reliable D call. V lost 2 bases, J lost 2 bases, and 2 bases lay in between. This CDR3 comprises 11 residues. CDR1 and CDR2 (germline): SGHTS, YDEGEE. Here the CDR3 DNA reads TGTGCCAGCAGCTTACCCTACGAGCAGTACTTC. This encodes CASSLPYEQYF. Full variable domain (remainder filled in from reference TRBV5-8 and TRBJ2-7): EAGVTQSPTHLIKTRGQQATLRCSPISGHTSVYWYQQALGLGLQFLLWYDEGEERNRGNFPPRFSGRQFPNYSSELNVNALELEDSALYLCASSLPYEQYFGPGTRLTVT.

Concerning this clonotype itself: An end of the junction does not agree with germline; a read error may underlie this. The chain employs TRBV7-7 and TRBJ2-5; D is perhaps TRBD2 (5 bases). Germline V gene lookup returns CDR1 SSHAT and CDR2 FNYEAQ (reference sequence). The CDR3 runs to 14 residues. The CDR3 loop reads CASSSLGPGETQYF. CDR3 nucleotide sequence: TGTGCTAGCAGCTCACTAGGGCCCGGGGAGACCCAGTACTTC.

This clonotype was seen at least ten times. The chain is built from TRBV7-8 and TRBJ2-7; 9 positions agree with TRBD2. The trim removed 5 bases at V and 6 bases at J, leaving 5 bases unmatched. The CDR3 sequence is 13 residues long. Germline values: CDR1 SGHVS, CDR2 FQNEAQ. The CDR3 reads CASSRTSVGEQYV. The DNA of the CDR3 is TGTGCCAGCAGCCGGACTAGCGTGGGCGAGCAGTACGTC.

The chain couples TRBV28 to TRBJ2-1; D uncertain. In germline, CDR1 is MDHEN, CDR2 SYDVKM. Trimming cost V 8 bases and J 10 bases, with 15 bases left between them. The CDR3 length is 12 residues. Here the CDR3 DNA reads TGTGCCAGCGAAGTAAGGGAACGGGAGCAGTTCTTC. It is translated as CASEVREREQFF.

V is TRBV20-1 and J is TRBJ2-7; no reliable D call. V lost 3 bases and J lost 3, with 6 bases in between. Germline-derived CDR1 and CDR2 are DFQATT and SNEGSKA (reference sequence). The CDR3 length is 11 residues. CDR3 DNA sequence: TGCAGTGCTAGTTATGACTACGAGCAGTACTTC. Translating it yields CSASYDYEQYF.

This clonotype was seen repeatedly, ten times or more. The rearrangement links TRBV7-8 to TRBJ2-2, with D tentatively TRBD2 (5 bases). Germline CDR1 SGHVS, CDR2 FQNEAQ. Trimming removed 1 base at V and 7 bases at J, with 16 bases between. The CDR3 sequence is 16 residues long. This chain's CDR3 is CASSLGRGRDHGELFF. The CDR3 DNA is TGTGCCAGCAGCTTAGGGAGAGGGCGAGATCACGGGGAGCTGTTTTTT. Filled out from reference TRBV7-8 and TRBJ2-2, the complete variable domain reads GAGVSQSPRYKVAKRGQDVALRCDPISGHVSLFWYQQALGQGPEFLTYFQNEAQLDKSGLPSDRFFAERPEGSVSTLKIQRTQQEDSAVYLCASSLGRGRDHGELFFGEGSRLTVL.

This clonotype was recorded many times. The gene calls are TRBV29-1 and TRBJ2-1, with 9 bases aligning to TRBD1. The CDR3 covers 13 residues. The V segment lost 4 bases and the J segment 9 bases; nucleotides outside the gene matches: 7. The germline V gene has CDR1 SQVTM and CDR2 ANQGSEA. CDR3 nucleotides: TGCAGCGTTGGGACAGGGGAAGCTATTGAGCAGTTCTTC. Translated, it gives CSVGTGEAIEQFF.

This clonotype has at least ten counts. This sequence joins TRBV5-1 and TRBJ1-6; 9 bases fit TRBD1. V gave up 2 bases and J gave up 6 bases; unmatched junction bases: 9. The germline gives CDR1 SGHRS, CDR2 YFSETQ. CDR3 size: 17 residues. The CDR3 protein is CASSLRQGQGANSPLHF. The CDR3 coding sequence is TGCGCCAGCAGCTTAAGACAGGGACAGGGAGCTAATTCACCCCTCCACTTT.

Ten or more counts support this clonotype. The genes are TRBV20-1 and TRBJ2-1; 8 bases align to TRBD2. The CDR3 is 15 amino acids. The germline gives CDR1 DFQATT, CDR2 SNEGSKA (reference sequence). The ends lost 3 bases at V and 2 bases at J; junction bases unmatched: 6. The CDR3 loop reads CSARPLAGTYNEQFF. CDR3 bases: TGCAGTGCTAGGCCCTTAGCGGGAACCTACAATGAGCAGTTCTTC.

The table lists this clonotype with many counts. The V and J genes are TRBV29-1 and TRBJ2-5; D is unresolved. Germline lookup yields CDR1 SQVTM and CDR2 ANQGSEA. The CDR3 has 12 residues. Trimming stripped 4 bases from V and 1 base from J, with 7 bases between. The CDR3 reads CSVAEIQETQYF. The CDR3 DNA reads TGCAGCGTTGCCGAGATCCAAGAGACCCAGTACTTC.

The sample holds many counts of this clonotype. The chain couples TRBV4-3 to TRBJ2-7; D might be TRBD2 (5 bases). CDR1 and CDR2 (germline): LGHNA, YSLEER. The CDR3 consists of 17 residues. Trimming pared 0 bases from V and 2 bases from J, leaving 17 bases between. The CDR3 DNA reads as TGCGCCAGCAGCCAAGACTTCGCCGGGATTGCAACCTACGAGCAGTACTTC. Translation gives CASSQDFAGIATYEQYF.